This TCR beta chain was recorded in a study of vaccination effects on CD4 cells after COVID-19. Produced via immunoSEQ multiplex PCR; TCRdb's table is partial and in-frame only. The data show 20,000 to 25,000 clones, with approximately 73% seen just once and about 11% held by the top ten. Details on this clone: Antigen: not known.

CD4+ T cells were isolated after around 9 days of culture. The source material was CD4+ T cells from PBMCs cultured without peptide, sampled before COVID-19 vaccination. This TCR was sampled from a human donor who received a COVID-19 vaccine.

CDR3 residues: CASRPQVVGEQFF. Here the CDR3 DNA reads TGTGCCAGCAGGCCCCAGGTAGTAGGGGAGCAGTTCTTC. This chain uses TRBV2 with TRBJ2-1; D is undetermined. The CDR3 runs 13 residues. Trimming removed 6 bases from V and 10 bases from J, with 16 bases in between. Per germline, CDR1 SNHLY and CDR2 FYNNEI.